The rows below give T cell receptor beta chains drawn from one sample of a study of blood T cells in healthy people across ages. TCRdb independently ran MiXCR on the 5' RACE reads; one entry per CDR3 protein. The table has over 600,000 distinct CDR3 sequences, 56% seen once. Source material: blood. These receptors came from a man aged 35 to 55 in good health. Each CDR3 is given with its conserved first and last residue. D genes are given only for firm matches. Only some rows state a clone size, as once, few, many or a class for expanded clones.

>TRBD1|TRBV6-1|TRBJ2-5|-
TGTGCCAGCGGAACCGGGACAGGAATGGGAGAGACCCAGTACTTC
CASGTGTGMGETQYF
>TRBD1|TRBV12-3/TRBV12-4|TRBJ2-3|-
TGTGCCAGCAGAATTACAGGGGGTCTCACAGATACGCAGTATTTT
CASRITGGLTDTQYF
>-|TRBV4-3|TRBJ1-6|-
TGCGCCAGCAGCCAAGTTGGCACAAATTCACCCCTCCACTTT
CASSQVGTNSPLHF
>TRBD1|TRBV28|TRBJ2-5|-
TGTGCCAGCAGTTTGTCACCGGGACAGGGTCAGCATGAGCAGTACTTC
CASSLSPGQGQHEQYF
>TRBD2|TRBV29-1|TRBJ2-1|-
TGCAGCGTTGGAACTAGCGGCTACAATGAGCAGTTCTTC
CSVGTSGYNEQFF
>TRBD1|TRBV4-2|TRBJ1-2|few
TGTGCCAGCAGCCAAGAACAGGGGGCGCGCGGAGGGGGCTACACCTTC
CASSQEQGARGGGYTF
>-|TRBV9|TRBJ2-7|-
TGTGCCAGCAGCGTAGGGACCAACCCCTACGAGCAGTACTTC
CASSVGTNPYEQYF
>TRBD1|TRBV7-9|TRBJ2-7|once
TGTGCCACGACTTGGACAGGGCCCTACAATGAGCAGTACTTC
CATTWTGPYNEQYF
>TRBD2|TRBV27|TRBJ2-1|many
TGCGCCAGCAGCTTGAGCGGGGGGAATGAGCAGTTCTTC
CASSLSGGNEQFF
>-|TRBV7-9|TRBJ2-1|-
TGTGCCAGCAGCCGTCCAGGAGATGAGCAGTTCTTC
CASSRPGDEQFF
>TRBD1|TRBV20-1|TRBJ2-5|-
TGCAGTGCTAAGGAACGGGACAGGGTTTTTTGGACCCAGTACTTC
CSAKERDRVFWTQYF
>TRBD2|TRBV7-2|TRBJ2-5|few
TGTGCCAGCAGCTTGGGTCTAGCGGGGGGGCTTGAGACCCAGTACTTC
CASSLGLAGGLETQYF
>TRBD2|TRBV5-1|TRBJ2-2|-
TGCGCCAGCAGCGAGGTAGCGGGAGAAAAGGGGGAGCTGTTTTTT
CASSEVAGEKGELFF
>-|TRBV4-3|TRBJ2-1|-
TGCGCCAGCAGCCAAGATACGTCCCCGGGTTGGGAGCAGTTCTTC
CASSQDTSPGWEQFF
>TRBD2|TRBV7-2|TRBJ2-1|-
TGCGCCAGCAGCTTAGAAGTTAGCGGGAGGGTAGAGTTCTTC
CASSLEVSGRVEFF
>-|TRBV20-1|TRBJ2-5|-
TGCAGTGCTAGACCGACGGGGGCGCGTATGGAGACCCAGTACTTC
CSARPTGARMETQYF
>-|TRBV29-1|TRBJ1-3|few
TGCAGCGCCCTAGGGTCCGTCTCTGGAAACACCATATATTTT
CSALGSVSGNTIYF
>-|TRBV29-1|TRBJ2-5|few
TGCAGCGTTGATGGAGGGCCAGAAGAGACCCAGTACTTC
CSVDGGPEETQYF
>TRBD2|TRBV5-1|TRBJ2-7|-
TGCGCCAGCAGCTTGTTTCGGTCGGTAGGACTAGCGGGAAGCTACGAGCAGTACTTC
CASSLFRSVGLAGSYEQYF
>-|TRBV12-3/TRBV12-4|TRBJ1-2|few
TGTGCCAGCAGAACCGCAGGGCCGGGCTATGGCTACACCTTC
CASRTAGPGYGYTF
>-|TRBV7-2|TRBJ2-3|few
TGTGCCAGCAGCACACGACCCACCCCGGATACGCAGTATTTT
CASSTRPTPDTQYF
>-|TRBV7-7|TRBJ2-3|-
TGTGCCAGCGGGGACGGGGTGACAGATACGCAGTATTTT
CASGDGVTDTQYF
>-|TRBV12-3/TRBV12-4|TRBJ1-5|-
TGTGCCAGCAGTTTAATAGGCGGGGATCAGCCCCAGCATTTT
CASSLIGGDQPQHF
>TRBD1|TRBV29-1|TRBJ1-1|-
TGCAGCGTTGATGGCAGGGGGCTTGACACTGAAGCTTTCTTT
CSVDGRGLDTEAFF
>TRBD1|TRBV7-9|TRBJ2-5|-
TGTGCCAGCAGCCCCGGGACAGCCAGGGAGACCCAGTACTTC
CASSPGTARETQYF
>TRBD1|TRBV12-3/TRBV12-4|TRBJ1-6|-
TGTGCCAGCAGTCCCGACAGGGAGGCTAGCTCCTATAATTCACCCCTCCACTTT
CASSPDREASSYNSPLHF
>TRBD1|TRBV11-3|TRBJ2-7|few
TGTGCCAGCAGCTTAGAACGGACAGGGGGCAATTACGAGCAGTACTTC
CASSLERTGGNYEQYF
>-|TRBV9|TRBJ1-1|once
TGTGCCAGCAGCGCCCAACAGGTGAACACTGAAGCTTTCTTT
CASSAQQVNTEAFF
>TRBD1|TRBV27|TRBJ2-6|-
TGTGCCAGCAGCCCGACAGGGTCCAGCTCTGGGGCCAACGTCCTGACTTTC
CASSPTGSSSGANVLTF
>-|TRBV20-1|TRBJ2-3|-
TGCAGTGCTACACTACAAACAGATACGCAGTATTTT
CSATLQTDTQYF
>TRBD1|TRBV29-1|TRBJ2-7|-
TGCAGCGCACTACCTGGACAGGGCTCCTACGAGCAGTACTTC
CSALPGQGSYEQYF
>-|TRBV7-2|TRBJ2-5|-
TGTGCCAGCAGCTCAGGAGGGGGGGAGAAGACCCAGTACTTC
CASSSGGGEKTQYF